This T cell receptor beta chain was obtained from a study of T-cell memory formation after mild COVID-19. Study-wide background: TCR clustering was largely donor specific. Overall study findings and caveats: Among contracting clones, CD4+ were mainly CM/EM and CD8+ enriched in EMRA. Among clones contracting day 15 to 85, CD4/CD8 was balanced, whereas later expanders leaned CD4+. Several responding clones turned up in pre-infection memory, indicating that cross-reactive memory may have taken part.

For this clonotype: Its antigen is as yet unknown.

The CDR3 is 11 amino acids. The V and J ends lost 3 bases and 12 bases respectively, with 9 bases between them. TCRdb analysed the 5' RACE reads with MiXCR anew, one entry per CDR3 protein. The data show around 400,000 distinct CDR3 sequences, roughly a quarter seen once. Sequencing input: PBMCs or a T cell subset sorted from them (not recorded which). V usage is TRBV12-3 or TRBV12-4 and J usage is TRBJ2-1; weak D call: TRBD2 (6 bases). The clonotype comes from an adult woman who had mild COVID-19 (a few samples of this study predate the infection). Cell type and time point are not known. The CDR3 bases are TGTGCCAGCAGTTTCGGGACTTCGCAGTTCTTC. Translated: CASSFGTSQFF.